The text below deals with one TCR beta chain. The record originates from a study of T-cell reconstitution after alpha-beta-depleted transplantation in children. V gave up 0 bases and J gave up 6 bases; unmatched junction bases: 7. The CDR3 consists of 15 residues. Germline CDR1 is SGDLS and CDR2 is YYNGEE. A library of TCRbeta sequences, prepared with unique molecular identifiers, was generated. One entry per CDR3 protein results from TCRdb running MiXCR on the PCR reads. The sample contains hundreds of thousands of distinct CDR3 sequences, more than 10% of which appear only once. The sequence was collected from a human donor who donated a stem cell graft to a child with acute lymphoblastic leukemia. Here the sequenced sample was PBMCs from the stem cell graft donor, taken from the stem cell graft. The rearrangement uses TRBV9 and TRBJ2-7; TRBD1 agrees at 9 bases. The CDR3 sequence: CASSVDSGTGIEQYF. CDR3 nucleotide sequence: TGTGCCAGCAGCGTAGACTCCGGGACAGGGATCGAGCAGTACTTC. The full variable domain, completed using reference TRBV9 and TRBJ2-7, is DSGVTQTPKHLITATGQRVTLRCSPRSGDLSVYWYQQSLDQGLQFLIQYYNGEERAKGNILERFSAQQFPDLHSELNLSSLELGDSALYFCASSVDSGTGIEQYFGPGTRLTVT.